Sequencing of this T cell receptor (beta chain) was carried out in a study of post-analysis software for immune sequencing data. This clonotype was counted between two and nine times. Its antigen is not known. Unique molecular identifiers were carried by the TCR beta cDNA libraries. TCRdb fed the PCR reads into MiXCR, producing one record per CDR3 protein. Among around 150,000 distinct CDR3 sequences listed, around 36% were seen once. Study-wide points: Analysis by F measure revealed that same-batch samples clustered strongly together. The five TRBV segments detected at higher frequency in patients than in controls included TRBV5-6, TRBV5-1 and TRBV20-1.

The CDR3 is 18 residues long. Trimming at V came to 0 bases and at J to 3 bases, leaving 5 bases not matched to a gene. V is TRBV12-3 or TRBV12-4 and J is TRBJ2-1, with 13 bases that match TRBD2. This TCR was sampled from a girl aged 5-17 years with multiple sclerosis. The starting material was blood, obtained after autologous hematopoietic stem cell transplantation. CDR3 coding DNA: TGTGCCAGCAGTTTAGCATGGGGACTAGCGGGGAGCTACAATGAGCAGTTCTTC. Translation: CASSLAWGLAGSYNEQFF.